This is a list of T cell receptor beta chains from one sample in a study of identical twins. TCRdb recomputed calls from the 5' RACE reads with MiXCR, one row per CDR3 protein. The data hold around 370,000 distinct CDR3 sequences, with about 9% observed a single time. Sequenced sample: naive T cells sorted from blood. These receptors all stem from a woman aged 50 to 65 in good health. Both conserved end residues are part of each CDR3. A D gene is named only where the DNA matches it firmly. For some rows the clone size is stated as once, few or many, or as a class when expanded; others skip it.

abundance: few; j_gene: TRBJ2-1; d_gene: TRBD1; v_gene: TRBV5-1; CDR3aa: CASSLRTGDLRQFF; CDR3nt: TGCGCCAGCAGCTTGAGGACAGGGGACCTGAGGCAGTTCTTC
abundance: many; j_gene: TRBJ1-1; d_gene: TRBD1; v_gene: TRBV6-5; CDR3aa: CASTGGLTEAFF; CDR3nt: TGTGCCAGCACAGGGGGATTGACTGAAGCTTTCTTT
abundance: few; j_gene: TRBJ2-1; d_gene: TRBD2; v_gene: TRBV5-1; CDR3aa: CASSLTGTSSYNEQFF; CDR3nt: TGCGCCAGCAGTCTGACCGGGACTAGCTCCTACAATGAGCAGTTCTTC
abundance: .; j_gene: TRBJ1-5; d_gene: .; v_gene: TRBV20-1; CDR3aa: CSARDELNNQPQHF; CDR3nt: TGCAGTGCTAGAGATGAGCTGAACAATCAGCCCCAGCATTTT
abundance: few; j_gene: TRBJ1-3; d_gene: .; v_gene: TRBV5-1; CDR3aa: CASSQDSHSGNTIYF; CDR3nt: TGCGCCAGCAGCCAGGACAGCCACTCTGGAAACACCATATATTTT
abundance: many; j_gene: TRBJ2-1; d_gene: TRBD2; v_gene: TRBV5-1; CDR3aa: CASSYGLAGGNEQFF; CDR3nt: TGCGCCAGCAGCTATGGACTAGCGGGAGGCAATGAGCAGTTCTTC
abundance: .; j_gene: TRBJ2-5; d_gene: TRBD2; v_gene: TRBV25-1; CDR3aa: CASSGPGLAGVETQYF; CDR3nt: TGTGCCAGCAGTGGGCCGGGACTAGCGGGAGTGGAGACCCAGTACTTC
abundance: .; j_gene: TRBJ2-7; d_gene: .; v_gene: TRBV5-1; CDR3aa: CASSLVPGKYYEQYF; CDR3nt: TGCGCCAGCAGCTTGGTGCCCGGGAAATACTACGAGCAGTACTTC
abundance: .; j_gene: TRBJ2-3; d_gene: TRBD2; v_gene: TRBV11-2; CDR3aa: CASSSIREGGWHTQYF; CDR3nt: TGTGCCAGCAGCTCGATAAGGGAGGGTGGTTGGCATACGCAGTATTTT
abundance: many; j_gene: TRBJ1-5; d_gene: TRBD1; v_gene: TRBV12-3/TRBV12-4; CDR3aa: CASRTGTGSQPQHF; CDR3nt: TGTGCCAGCAGGACCGGGACAGGGTCCCAGCCCCAGCATTTT
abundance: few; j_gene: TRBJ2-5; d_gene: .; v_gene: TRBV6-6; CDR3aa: CASTETEQETQYF; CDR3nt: TGTGCCAGCACTGAGACAGAGCAAGAGACCCAGTACTTC
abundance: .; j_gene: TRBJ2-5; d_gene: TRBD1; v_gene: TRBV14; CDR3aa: CASSLGTGGFITETQYF; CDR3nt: TGTGCCAGCAGCCTGGGCACAGGGGGTTTTATTACGGAGACCCAGTACTTC
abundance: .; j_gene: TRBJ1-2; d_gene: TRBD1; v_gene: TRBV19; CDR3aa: CASSGTGGSDYGYTF; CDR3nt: TGTGCCAGTAGTGGAACAGGGGGTAGCGACTATGGCTACACCTTC
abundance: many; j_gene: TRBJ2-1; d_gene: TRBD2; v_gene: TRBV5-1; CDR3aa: CASGSSGSSYNEQFF; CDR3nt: TGCGCCAGCGGTTCGAGCGGGAGCTCCTACAATGAGCAGTTCTTC
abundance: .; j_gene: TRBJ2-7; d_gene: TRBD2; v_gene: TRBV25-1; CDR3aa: CASWGGSYEQYF; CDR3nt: TGTGCCAGCTGGGGGGGCTCCTACGAGCAGTACTTC